This entry features one T cell receptor beta chain sequence. TCRdb's table, derived via immunoSEQ multiplex PCR, lists solely in-frame clones and lacks some. In the table there are about 390,000 clones, less than 90% of which are singletons. Treatment defined: roughly 20 received Ad26.COV2.S at low or high dose, single or two shots; roughly five received placebo; per-sample allocation not given. Samples analyzed were those drawn on day 63 after the first vaccine or placebo injection. The data were obtained in a study of Ad26.COV2.S vaccination and SARS-CoV-2 variants. The CDR3 is 13 residues long. Germline V CDR1 and CDR2: SGHVS, FQNEAQ. Deletions cut 5 bases from V and 9 bases from J, with 14 bases between.

Sample: peripheral blood, taken in a trial of Ad26.COV2.S vaccine versus placebo. The rearrangement links TRBV7-8 to TRBJ2-1; D gene unclear. The receptor's source is a person aged 18-60 years who received the Ad26.COV2.S COVID-19 vaccine or a placebo. The CDR3 DNA is TGTGCCAGCAGCCGAGATAGTGGAGTTGAGCAGTTCTTC. It translates to CASSRDSGVEQFF. Drawing the rest from reference TRBV7-8 and TRBJ2-1, the complete variable domain is GAGVSQSPRYKVAKRGQDVALRCDPISGHVSLFWYQQALGQGPEFLTYFQNEAQLDKSGLPSDRFFAERPEGSVSTLKIQRTQQEDSAVYLCASSRDSGVEQFFGPGTRLTVL.